These T cell receptor beta chains were read from a single sample in a study of T cell responses to AZD1222 COVID-19 vaccine. Sequencing used immunoSEQ multiplex PCR; TCRdb keeps in-frame clones, though not all of them. The sample contains approximately 100,000 clones, roughly 88% of which appear only once. Sequencing was performed on peripheral blood, taken on day 0 of MenACWY control vaccination. Receptors originate from an adult in good health. Each CDR3 is given with its conserved first and last residue. D genes are given only for firm matches. Size is omitted from some rows. Given values are once, few, many or a class for expanded clones.

D gene	V gene	clone size	J gene	CDR3 DNA	CDR3 protein
NA	TRBV5-4	NA	TRBJ1-1	TGTGCCAGCAGCTTGGTATATCCAGGGGCCACTGAAGCTTTCTTT	CASSLVYPGATEAFF
TRBD1	TRBV29-1	NA	TRBJ2-2	TGCAGCGTAGACCCAGGGGGTGGGGAGCTGTTTTTT	CSVDPGGGELFF
NA	TRBV19	NA	TRBJ1-4	TGTGCCAGTAGTCAGACAGGATTCGGCGTTGCAGGAGCAACTAATGAAAAACTGTTTTTT	CASSQTGFGVAGATNEKLFF
TRBD1	TRBV7-9	NA	TRBJ1-4	TGTGCCAGCAGCTCACCCCTAACCGGGACAGGGGCTCTCGTTGGAAAACTGTTTTTT	CASSSPLTGTGALVGKLFF
NA	TRBV19	NA	TRBJ2-5	TGTGCCAGTCAGGGAGCACGCACCCAGTACTTC	CASQGARTQYF
NA	TRBV19	NA	TRBJ1-5	TGTGCCAGTAGTATAGACAGGTTTCGGGATCAGCCCCAGCATTTT	CASSIDRFRDQPQHF
NA	TRBV7-2	NA	TRBJ2-1	TGTGCCAGCAGCTACCCTGGGACGGGGCGGGTCCCCAATGAGCAGTTCTTC	CASSYPGTGRVPNEQFF
NA	TRBV7-8	NA	TRBJ1-1	TGTGCCAGCAGCTCAGGCCTAATTTCCATGAACACTGAAGCTTTCTTT	CASSSGLISMNTEAFF
NA	TRBV27	NA	TRBJ1-5	TGTGCCAGCAGTTTCGGCGGGGGCGGCAATCAGCCCCAGCATTTT	CASSFGGGGNQPQHF
TRBD1	TRBV5-4	NA	TRBJ2-3	TGTGCCAGCAGCCAGAAGACAGGGAGCACAGATACGCAGTATTTT	CASSQKTGSTDTQYF
NA	TRBV7-2	few	TRBJ1-1	TGTGCCAGCAGCGCTAACAGAGGGAGAGCTTTCTTT	CASSANRGRAFF
NA	TRBV27	NA	TRBJ1-1	TGTGCCAGCAGTCCGGACACTATTAACACTGAAGCTTTCTTT	CASSPDTINTEAFF
NA	TRBV28	NA	TRBJ1-3	TGTGCCAGCAAGGGGGGAAACACCATATATTTT	CASKGGNTIYF
NA	TRBV19	NA	TRBJ1-5	TGTGCCAGTAGTATATCCCGTCAGCCCCAGCATTTT	CASSISRQPQHF
NA	TRBV11-2	NA	TRBJ2-2	TGTGCCAGCAGCGCCTGGGGGGGCGCCGACACCGGGGAGCTGTTTTTT	CASSAWGGADTGELFF
NA	TRBV4-3	NA	TRBJ2-1	TGCGCCAGCAGCCAAGAAGGCGGAGACGAGTTCTTC	CASSQEGGDEFF
NA	TRBV4-3	NA	TRBJ2-2	TGCGCCAGCAGCCAAGCGGTGAGAGGGCCGAACACCGGGGAGCTGTTTTTT	CASSQAVRGPNTGELFF
NA	TRBV7-2	once	TRBJ1-2	TGTGCCAGCAGCCCCGGGGCCAGTCTGTTCGATGGCTACACCTTC	CASSPGASLFDGYTF
TRBD1	TRBV19	NA	TRBJ1-5	TGTGCCAGTAAGGGGACAGGGAGGGATCAGCCCCAGCATTTT	CASKGTGRDQPQHF
NA	TRBV28	NA	TRBJ2-3	TGTGCCAGCAGTCCTCGAGGGGGATCAGACACAGATACGCAGTATTTT	CASSPRGGSDTDTQYF
NA	TRBV4-3	NA	TRBJ2-1	TGCGCCAGCAGCCGGTTTAGTTCGGGGGGCTTTGGGAATGAGCAGTTCTTC	CASSRFSSGGFGNEQFF
NA	TRBV28	once	TRBJ1-1	TGTGCCAGCAGTTTATACGGCAGGGCGGAAGCTTTCTTT	CASSLYGRAEAFF
NA	TRBV28	NA	TRBJ1-6	TGTGCCAGCAGTTTGATAGGGACAACGCAGAGGGCCCTCCACTTT	CASSLIGTTQRALHF
NA	TRBV18	NA	TRBJ1-5	TGTGCCAGCTCACCAGGTTCGACGTACAATCAGCCCCAGCATTTT	CASSPGSTYNQPQHF
NA	TRBV5-6	NA	TRBJ1-2	TGTGCCAGCACCCTATGGGGGGCCGGAGGCTACACCTTC	CASTLWGAGGYTF
TRBD1	TRBV10-3	once	TRBJ1-2	TGTGCCATCAGCCCCGATTACCGGGACAGGGATGGCTACACCTTC	CAISPDYRDRDGYTF
TRBD1	TRBV4-3	NA	TRBJ2-2	TGCGCCAGCAGCCAAGCGACAGGGCGGACCGGGGAGCTGTTTTTT	CASSQATGRTGELFF
NA	TRBV11-2	NA	TRBJ2-7	TGTGCCAGCAGCTCCTACAGGGATGGGCAGTACTTC	CASSSYRDGQYF
NA	TRBV24-1	NA	TRBJ2-5	TGTGCCACCAGTGATACCGGGGTCAAGGAGACCCAGTACTTC	CATSDTGVKETQYF
NA	TRBV24-1	NA	TRBJ2-7	TGTGCCACCAGTTCTTTGGGACAACCCCCCGAGCAGTACTTC	CATSSLGQPPEQYF
NA	TRBV4-3	NA	TRBJ2-7	TGCGCCAGCAGCCAAGATCTTGGGCCCCCCTACGAGCAGTACTTC	CASSQDLGPPYEQYF
TRBD1	TRBV9	NA	TRBJ1-1	TGTGCCAGCAGCGTAGTCGCTACCGGGGACAGGGAAGCTTTCTTT	CASSVVATGDREAFF
NA	TRBV7-2	NA	TRBJ2-5	TGTGCCAGCAGCTTTGGGCAGGGAGGGGGAATGGTGGAGACCCAGTACTTC	CASSFGQGGGMVETQYF
TRBD1	TRBV9	NA	TRBJ2-3	TGTGCCAGCAGCGCGATGGACAGGGGGGCAGATACGCAGTATTTT	CASSAMDRGADTQYF
NA	TRBV29-1	NA	TRBJ2-1	TGCAGCGTTGCGCGCCTAGCGCTATACAATGAGCAGTTCTTC	CSVARLALYNEQFF
TRBD1	TRBV5-1	NA	TRBJ1-4	TGCGCCAGCAGCAAGTCCGGGACAGGTGAAGAAAAACTGTTTTTT	CASSKSGTGEEKLFF
TRBD1	TRBV9	NA	TRBJ1-2	TGTGCCAGCAGCACCTCCGGGACAGGGTACGTACGGAGCTATGGCTACACCTTC	CASSTSGTGYVRSYGYTF
TRBD2	TRBV6-5	NA	TRBJ2-5	TGTGCCAGCAGTTTGCAGACTAGCGGGGGACAAGAGACCCAGTACTTC	CASSLQTSGGQETQYF
NA	TRBV7-2	once	TRBJ2-2	TGTGCCAGCAGCTCCGGACAGCCCGGGGAGCTGTTTTTT	CASSSGQPGELFF
TRBD1	TRBV9	NA	TRBJ1-4	TGTGCCAGCAGCGTTGCGACAGGGGACGAAAAACTGTTTTTT	CASSVATGDEKLFF
NA	TRBV4-3	NA	TRBJ1-5	TGCGCCAGCAGCCCGGGCCAGTATAGCAATCAGCCCCAGCATTTT	CASSPGQYSNQPQHF
TRBD1	TRBV3-1/TRBV3-2	NA	TRBJ2-7	TGTGCCAGCAGTCAAACAGGGGATTCCTCCTACGAGCAGTACTTC	CASSQTGDSSYEQYF
TRBD2	TRBV3-1/TRBV3-2	NA	TRBJ2-7	TGTGCCAGCACCGCGGGACTAGAGGGCGAGCAGTACTTC	CASTAGLEGEQYF
TRBD1	TRBV18	NA	TRBJ1-2	TGTGCCAGCTCACCGGGATCGGGACAGGGCCGCGGCTACACCTTC	CASSPGSGQGRGYTF
NA	TRBV28	NA	TRBJ1-2	TGTGCCAGCAGCGAAACACAGAATGGCTACACCTTC	CASSETQNGYTF
NA	TRBV28	NA	TRBJ2-7	TGTGCCAGCAGTTTAGAAGGGAAGCAGTACTTC	CASSLEGKQYF
NA	TRBV6-2/TRBV6-3	NA	TRBJ2-7	TGTGCCAGCAGTTACTTGGGCGAGTACGAGCAGTACTTC	CASSYLGEYEQYF
TRBD2	TRBV24-1	NA	TRBJ2-4	TGTGCCACCAGTGATTTTCGCGGGGGATCCGACATTCAGTACTTC	CATSDFRGGSDIQYF
NA	TRBV4-2	NA	TRBJ2-1	TGTGCCAGCAGCCACTACTGGACAGAATACAATGAGCAGTTCTTC	CASSHYWTEYNEQFF